What follows are 30 T cell receptor beta chains derived from one specimen sequenced in a study of T cells in narcolepsy. The repertoire was sequenced with immunoSEQ multiplex PCR; TCRdb's copy has only in-frame clones and lacks some. This sample has around 30,000 clones, with around 78% found just once. The specimen was CD45RA- memory CD4+ T cells from PBMCs. Source of these receptors: a human donor with narcolepsy.

This rearrangement joins TRBV4-1 to TRBJ2-3, with D perhaps TRBD2 (5 bases). The V gene's germline CDR1 is MGHRA and CDR2 YSYEKL. V was trimmed by 0 bases and J by 0 bases, leaving 19 bases between them. This CDR3 contains 19 residues. The CDR3 here is CASSQDPISSGISTDTQYF. The DNA of the CDR3 is TGCGCCAGCAGCCAAGACCCTATAAGCTCCGGGATCAGCACAGATACGCAGTATTTT.

The V gene is TRBV28, the J gene TRBJ2-5; D might be TRBD2 (6 bases). The germline V gene encodes CDR1 MDHEN and CDR2 SYDVKM. This CDR3 region has 15 residues. With 3 bases removed from V and 5 bases from J, the gap between germline ends came to 16 bases. The CDR3 DNA sequence: TGTGCCAGCAGTTTTAATAGGGGAGGAATGGAGACCCAGTACTTC. Residues: CASSFNRGGMETQYF. The full variable domain, rest sourced from reference TRBV28 and TRBJ2-5, is DVKVTQSSRYLVKRTGEKVFLECVQDMDHENMFWYRQDPGLGLRLIYFSYDVKMKEKGDIPEGYSVSREKKERFSLILESASTNQTSMYLCASSFNRGGMETQYFGPGTRLLVL.

The genes are TRBV7-2 and TRBJ2-7; D is possibly TRBD1 or TRBD2 (5 bases each). CDR1 and CDR2 from the germline V gene are SGHTA and FQGNSA. The CDR3 contains 13 residues. The V gene lost 5 bases and the J gene lost 3 bases, with 11 bases spanning the gap. CDR3 coding DNA: TGTGCCAGCAGCGAGGGACGGGTCTACGAGCAGTACTTC. Amino acid sequence: CASSEGRVYEQYF. The full variable domain, its missing parts supplied by reference TRBV7-2 and TRBJ2-7, is GAGVSQSPSNKVTEKGKDVELRCDPISGHTALYWYRQSLGQGLEFLIYFQGNSAPDKSGLPSDRFSAERTGGSVSTLTIQRTQQEDSAVYLCASSEGRVYEQYFGPGTRLTVT.

This clone came up once. The chain employs TRBV7-9 and TRBJ1-1, with D unclear. Trimming shortened V by 2 bases and J by 3 bases, and 13 bases separated the two germline ends. The CDR3 spans 15 residues. Per germline, CDR1 SEHNR and CDR2 FQNEAQ (reference sequence). The CDR3, as DNA: TGTGCCAGCAGCTTAAGGCCCCTCTCGGACACTGAAGCTTTCTTT. It is translated as CASSLRPLSDTEAFF.

The chain has TRBV12-2 and TRBJ1-2. TRBV12-2 is shown as a pseudogene. The CDR3 is 15 residues long. The CDR3 reads CASRSGLFPKYGYTF. The DNA for the CDR3 is TGTGCAAGTCGCTCCGGACTTTTCCCGAAGTATGGCTACACCTTC.

This chain connects TRBV19 to TRBJ2-6; D call uncertain. Germline CDR1 and CDR2: LNHDA and SQIVND (reference sequence). The CDR3 totals 15 residues. Trimming stripped 1 base from V and 3 bases from J, with 7 bases between. The CDR3 coding sequence is TGTGCCAGTAGTATAGTGCAGAGTGGGGCCAACGTCCTGACTTTC. Residues: CASSIVQSGANVLTF.

The rearrangement links TRBV6-6 to TRBJ1-4; D ambiguous. Germline values: CDR1 MNHNY, CDR2 SVGAGI (reference sequence). The CDR3 contains 13 residues. Trimming cost V 2 bases and J 6 bases, with 7 bases left between them. Here the CDR3 DNA reads TGTGCCAGCAGTTACGGACGGGATGAAAAACTGTTTTTT. Translating gives CASSYGRDEKLFF.

In this sample, this clone turned up a few times. The genes are TRBV29-1 and TRBJ1-1, with 7 bases fitting TRBD1. The germline V gene has CDR1 SQVTM and CDR2 ANQGSEA. V shed 6 bases, J shed 7 bases, and the junction held 5 bases outside the gene matches. The CDR3 sequence is 11 residues long. CDR3 sequence (DNA): TGCAGCGTCCAGGGACAGATTGAAGCTTTCTTT. This gives the protein CSVQGQIEAFF.

This clone was seen once. CDR3 amino acids: CSVEHPGGTEAFF. The CDR3 nucleotides are TGCAGCGTTGAACACCCGGGGGGCACTGAAGCTTTCTTT. This chain links TRBV29-1 with TRBJ1-1; D perhaps matches TRBD1 (5 bases). Between the trimmed V and J ends, which lost 2 bases and 4 bases, there was a span of 11 bases. Germline CDR1 is SQVTM and CDR2 is ANQGSEA. CDR3 length: 13 amino acids.

This chain uses TRBV6-5 with TRBJ1-2; 7 nucleotides match TRBD1. The CDR3 extends over 15 amino acids. The V gene end was trimmed by 6 bases and the J gene end by 0 bases; junction bases not matched to a gene: 7. Germline CDR1 and CDR2: MNHEY and SVGAGI. The chain's CDR3 is CASSYDRDPNYGYTF. The CDR3 nucleotides read TGTGCCAGCAGCTACGACAGGGACCCTAACTATGGCTACACCTTC.

The genes are TRBV5-1 and TRBJ2-2; TRBD1 agrees at 7 bases. Germline V lookup: CDR1 SGHRS, CDR2 YFSETQ. V was pared by 1 base and J by 5 bases, with 8 bases of the junction left unmatched. The CDR3 loop spans 16 amino acids. The CDR3 is CASSLLGTVVTGELFF. As DNA, the CDR3 is TGCGCCAGCAGCTTGCTCGGGACAGTTGTTACCGGGGAGCTGTTTTTT.

The chain employs TRBV5-1 and TRBJ2-3; D might be TRBD1 or TRBD2, each matching 5 bases. From germline, CDR1 is SGHRS and CDR2 YFSETQ. The CDR3 is made up of 15 amino acids. V lost 9 bases and J lost 5, with 22 bases in between. As DNA, the CDR3 is TGCGCCACCTCGATCGGGGTCCAGGGTGTAGATACGCAGTATTTT. Translating it yields CATSIGVQGVDTQYF.

On this clone itself: Its ends do not fully match the called genes, so a read error is possible. The chain uses TRBV4-1 and TRBJ1-1; TRBD1 matches at 7 bases. This CDR3 region has 15 residues. Germline lookup yields CDR1 MGHRA and CDR2 YSYEKL. The CDR3 here is CAGSGLDREGTEAFF. The CDR3 DNA follows: TGCGCCGGCAGCGGACTAGACAGGGAGGGCACTGAAGCTTTCTTT.

This rearrangement joins TRBV11-3 to TRBJ2-3, with 8 bases identical to TRBD1. CDR3 length: 15 residues. Losses at the gene ends were 4 bases for V and 2 bases for J; bases not matched to a gene: 5. Per the germline V gene, CDR1 is SGHNT and CDR2 is YENEEA. Here the CDR3 reads CASSSQGASTDTQYF. The CDR3 DNA is TGTGCCAGCAGCTCCCAGGGGGCTTCCACAGATACGCAGTATTTT.

This clone was seen once. The chain combines TRBV4-1 with TRBJ2-2; 7 bases agree with TRBD1. This CDR3 has 17 amino acids. The germline gives CDR1 MGHRA, CDR2 YSYEKL. The ends lost 4 bases at V and 4 bases at J; junction bases unmatched: 12. In DNA, the CDR3 is TGCGCCAGCAGCCTCGCCCTCAGGGGGAAAGGCACCGGGGAGCTGTTTTTT. Its protein is CASSLALRGKGTGELFF.

This sequence joins TRBV2 and TRBJ2-3; D may be TRBD2 (6 bases). V lost 8 bases, J lost 1 base, and 10 bases lay in between. Germline CDR1 reads SNHLY; CDR2 reads FYNNEI. The CDR3 loop spans 13 amino acids. The CDR3 loop is CASVGGGTDTQYF. CDR3 in DNA: TGTGCCAGCGTCGGCGGGGGCACAGATACGCAGTATTTT.

This clone was seen a single time. The chain carries TRBV6-1 and TRBJ2-1; perhaps D is TRBD1 or TRBD2 (5 bases each). Germline CDR1 reads MNHNS; CDR2 reads SASEGT. Trimming pared 6 bases from V and 4 bases from J, leaving 16 bases between. The length of the CDR3 is 15 residues. The CDR3 reads CASSRTRDQYNEQFF. CDR3 DNA: TGTGCCAGCAGCAGAACCAGGGACCAATACAATGAGCAGTTCTTC.

The rearrangement links TRBV6-6 to TRBJ2-5, with a tentative D call TRBD1 (6 bases). The CDR3 runs 14 residues. The V gene lost 7 bases and the J gene lost 1 base, with 13 bases spanning the gap. Germline V CDR1 and CDR2: MNHNY, SVGAGI (reference sequence). The CDR3 coding sequence is TGTGCCAGCAAGGGAGAGACAGGCCAAGAGACCCAGTACTTC. Translating it yields CASKGETGQETQYF.

The chain recombines TRBV7-9 with TRBJ2-3; no definite D call. This CDR3 spans 13 amino acids. In germline, CDR1 is SEHNR, CDR2 FQNEAQ (reference sequence). V gave up 1 base and J gave up 6 bases, with 8 bases separating them. The CDR3 region has the DNA TGTGCCAGCAGCTTAGGTTTACTGGATACGCAGTATTTT. Protein sequence: CASSLGLLDTQYF.

A remark on this clone: Mismatch with germline at one junction end may stem from a read error. The rearrangement joins TRBV5-1 to TRBJ1-5, with D hard to call. The CDR3 has 14 residues. Germline-derived CDR1 and CDR2 are SGHRS and YFSETQ. CDR3 amino acids: CASGLGGSNQPQHF. In DNA, the CDR3 is TGCGCCAGCGGCTTGGGAGGCAGCAATCAGCCCCAGCATTTT.

This clone was counted only a few times. The chain joins TRBV12-5 to TRBJ1-5; D not certain. From germline, CDR1 is LGHNT and CDR2 FRNRAP. With 5 bases removed from V and 2 bases from J, the gap between germline ends came to 7 bases. The CDR3 loop spans 13 amino acids. CDR3 sequence (DNA): TGTGCTAGTGGTGGGGTGGGCAATCAGCCCCAGCATTTT. Amino acid sequence: CASGGVGNQPQHF.

The rearrangement links TRBV10-1 to TRBJ2-1, with no clear D. The CDR3 spans 16 residues. From germline, CDR1 is WNHNN and CDR2 SYGVQD (reference sequence). V dropped 0 bases and J dropped 0 bases, with 9 bases sitting between them. CDR3 sequence: CASSESGSASYNEQFF. For the CDR3, the DNA is TGCGCCAGCAGTGAGTCGGGGTCAGCCTCCTACAATGAGCAGTTCTTC.

This rearrangement joins TRBV5-1 to TRBJ2-1; TRBD2 might be the D (5 bases). V lost 0 bases to trimming and J lost 6 bases, with 10 bases between them. CDR3 size: 14 residues. Germline-derived CDR1 and CDR2 are SGHRS and YFSETQ. CDR3 DNA: TGCGCCAGCAGCTTGGTACTAGATCTCAATGAGCAGTTCTTC. It specifies CASSLVLDLNEQFF.

The V and J genes are TRBV2 and TRBJ2-7; no definite D call. V lost 7 bases to trimming and J lost 4 bases, with 11 bases between them. The germline V gene encodes CDR1 SNHLY and CDR2 FYNNEI. The CDR3 consists of 12 residues. The CDR3 DNA sequence: TGTGCCAGCACAGAGCAGGTTTACGAGCAGTACTTC. Its translation is CASTEQVYEQYF.

The V gene is TRBV5-1, the J gene TRBJ1-1, with D maybe TRBD1 (6 bases). Deletions cut 0 bases from V and 1 base from J, with 13 bases between. The CDR3 extends over 16 amino acids. Germline V gene sequence: CDR1 SGHRS, CDR2 YFSETQ. Here the CDR3 DNA reads TGCGCCAGCAGCTTGGTACCCGGGGGCGAGAACACTGAAGCTTTCTTT. It codes for CASSLVPGGENTEAFF.

The V gene is TRBV20-1, the J gene TRBJ1-2; no clear D gene. Trimming stripped 7 bases from V and 1 base from J, with 7 bases between. This CDR3 is built from 11 residues. The germline V gene has CDR1 DFQATT and CDR2 SNEGSKA (reference sequence). This CDR3 is CSGPNNYGYTF. CDR3 nucleotide sequence: TGCAGTGGACCGAATAACTATGGCTACACCTTC.

J is TRBJ1-5 and V is TRBV19; D is possibly TRBD1 (5 bases). The CDR3 consists of 13 residues. Between the trimmed V and J ends, which lost 6 bases and 5 bases, there was a span of 11 bases. The germline V gene has CDR1 LNHDA and CDR2 SQIVND (reference sequence). CDR3 protein: CASRGEGHQPQHF. The CDR3 DNA is TGTGCCAGTAGGGGGGAGGGCCATCAGCCCCAGCATTTT.

A single count supports this clone. The gene calls are TRBV14 and TRBJ2-3; D unresolved. Germline assignment: CDR1 SGHDN and CDR2 FVKESK. V dropped 5 bases and J dropped 4 bases, with 7 bases sitting between them. CDR3 length: 12 amino acids. The CDR3 reads CASSFGPDTQYF. In DNA form, the CDR3 reads TGTGCCAGCAGCTTCGGGCCAGATACGCAGTATTTT.

V is TRBV7-3 and J is TRBJ2-2; 8 positions agree with TRBD1. The CDR3 has 15 residues. Germline CDR1 is SGHTA and CDR2 is FQGTGA. The junction had 9 bases not matched to a gene; V was cut back by 5 bases and J by 7 bases. The CDR3 sequence: CASSRQGRENGELFF. DNA for the CDR3: TGTGCCAGCAGCAGACAGGGGAGAGAGAACGGGGAGCTGTTTTTT.

The V gene is TRBV5-1, the J gene TRBJ2-5, with 8 nucleotides matching TRBD2. V dropped 2 bases and J dropped 5; count of bases not matched to a gene: 11. This CDR3 spans 16 amino acids. CDR1 is SGHRS and CDR2 is YFSETQ in the germline V gene. Here the CDR3 reads CASSFDKRTSIETQYF. CDR3 sequence (DNA): TGCGCCAGCAGCTTCGATAAAAGGACTAGCATCGAGACCCAGTACTTC.